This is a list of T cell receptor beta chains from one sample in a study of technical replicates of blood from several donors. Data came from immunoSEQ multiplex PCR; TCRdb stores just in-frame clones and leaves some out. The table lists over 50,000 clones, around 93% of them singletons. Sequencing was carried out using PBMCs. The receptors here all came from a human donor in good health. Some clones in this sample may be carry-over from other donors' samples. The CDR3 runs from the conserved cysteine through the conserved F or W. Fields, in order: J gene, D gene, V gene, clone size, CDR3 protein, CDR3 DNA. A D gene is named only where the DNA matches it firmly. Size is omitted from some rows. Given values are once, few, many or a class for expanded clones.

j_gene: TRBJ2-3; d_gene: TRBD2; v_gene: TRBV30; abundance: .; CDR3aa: CAWSASFLAGKTDTQYF; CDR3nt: TGTGCCTGGAGTGCCTCCTTTCTAGCGGGAAAGACAGATACGCAGTATTTT
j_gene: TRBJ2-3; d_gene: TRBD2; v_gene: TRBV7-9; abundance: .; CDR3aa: CASSIRTSGRESTDTQYF; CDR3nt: TGTGCCAGCAGCATCAGGACTAGCGGGAGGGAAAGCACAGATACGCAGTATTTT
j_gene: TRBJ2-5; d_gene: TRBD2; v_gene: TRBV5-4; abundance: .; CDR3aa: CASSLELAGAQETQYF; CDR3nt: TGTGCCAGCAGCTTGGAACTAGCGGGGGCTCAAGAGACCCAGTACTTC
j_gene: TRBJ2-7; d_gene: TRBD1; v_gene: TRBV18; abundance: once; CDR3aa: CASSDRAGEQYF; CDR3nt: TGTGCCAGCTCAGACAGGGCAGGCGAGCAGTACTTC
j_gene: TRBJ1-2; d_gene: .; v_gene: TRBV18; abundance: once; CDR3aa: CASSPTAGGGYTF; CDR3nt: TGTGCCAGCTCACCCACCGCGGGCGGTGGCTACACCTTC
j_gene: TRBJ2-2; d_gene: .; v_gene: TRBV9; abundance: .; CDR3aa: CASSDRAGANTGELFF; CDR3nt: TGTGCCAGCAGCGACAGGGCGGGGGCCAACACCGGGGAGCTGTTTTTT
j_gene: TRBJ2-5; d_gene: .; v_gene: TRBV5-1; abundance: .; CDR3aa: CASSSGLTGVETQYF; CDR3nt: TGCGCCAGCAGCTCGGGTCTCACGGGGGTAGAGACCCAGTACTTC
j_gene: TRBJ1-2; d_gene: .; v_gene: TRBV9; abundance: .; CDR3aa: CASSGPALGGGYGYTF; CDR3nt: TGTGCCAGCAGCGGCCCCGCCTTGGGGGGAGGCTATGGCTACACCTTC
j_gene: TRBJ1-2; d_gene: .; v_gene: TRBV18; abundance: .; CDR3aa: CASSPPGARYGYTF; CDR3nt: TGTGCCAGCTCACCTCCAGGGGCGCGGTATGGCTACACCTTC
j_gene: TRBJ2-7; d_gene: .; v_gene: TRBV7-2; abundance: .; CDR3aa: CASSFHYGSNPYEQYF; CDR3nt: TGTGCCAGCAGCTTTCACTATGGTTCGAACCCCTACGAGCAGTACTTC
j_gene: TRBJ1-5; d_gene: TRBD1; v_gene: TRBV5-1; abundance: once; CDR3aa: CASSPWTGSNQPQHF; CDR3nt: TGCGCCAGCAGCCCCTGGACAGGGAGCAATCAGCCCCAGCATTTT
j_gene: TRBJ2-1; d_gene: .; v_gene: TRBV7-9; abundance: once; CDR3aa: CASSFWAGINNEQFF; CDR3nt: TGTGCCAGCAGCTTTTGGGCGGGAATCAACAATGAGCAGTTCTTC
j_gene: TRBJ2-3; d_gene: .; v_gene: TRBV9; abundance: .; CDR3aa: CASSVVEGRTDTQYF; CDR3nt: TGTGCCAGCAGCGTAGTTGAGGGAAGGACAGATACGCAGTATTTT
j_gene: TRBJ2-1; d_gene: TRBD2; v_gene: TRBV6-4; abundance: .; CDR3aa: CASSAAGTSGYNEQFF; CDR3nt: TGTGCCAGCAGTGCCGCCGGGACTAGCGGTTACAATGAGCAGTTCTTC
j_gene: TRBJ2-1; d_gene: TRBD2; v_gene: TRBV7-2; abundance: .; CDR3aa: CASSFSSRTGGEQFF; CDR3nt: TGTGCCAGCAGCTTTTCCTCTAGGACCGGGGGGGAGCAGTTCTTC
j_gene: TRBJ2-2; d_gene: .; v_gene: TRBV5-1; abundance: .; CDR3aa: CASSLEDSNANTGELFF; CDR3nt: TGCGCCAGCAGCCTCGAGGACAGCAACGCGAACACCGGGGAGCTGTTTTTT
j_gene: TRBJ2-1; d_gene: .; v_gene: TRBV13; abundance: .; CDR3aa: CASSALLAGPSYNEQFF; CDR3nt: TGTGCCAGCAGCGCCCTCCTTGCGGGCCCTTCCTACAATGAGCAGTTCTTC
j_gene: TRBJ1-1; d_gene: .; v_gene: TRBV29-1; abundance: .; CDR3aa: CSADRLNTEAFF; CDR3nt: TGCAGCGCCGACAGACTGAACACTGAAGCTTTCTTT
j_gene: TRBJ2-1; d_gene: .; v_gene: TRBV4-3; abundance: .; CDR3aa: CASSQGSSSYNEQFF; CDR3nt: TGCGCCAGCAGCCAAGGTAGCAGCTCCTACAATGAGCAGTTCTTC
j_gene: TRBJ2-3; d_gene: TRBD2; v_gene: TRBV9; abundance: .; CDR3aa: CASSVRAGAGGLGDTQYF; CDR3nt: TGTGCCAGCAGCGTGCGGGCTGGTGCGGGGGGGCTGGGAGATACGCAGTATTTT
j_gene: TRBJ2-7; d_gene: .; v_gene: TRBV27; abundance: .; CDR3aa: CASSRDLTYEQYF; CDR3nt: TGTGCCAGCAGCAGGGACTTAACCTACGAGCAGTACTTC
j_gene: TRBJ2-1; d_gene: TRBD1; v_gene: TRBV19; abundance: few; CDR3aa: CASSKGAIRGNEQFF; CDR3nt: TGTGCCAGTAGTAAGGGGGCCATCCGGGGCAATGAGCAGTTCTTC